A single sample is the source of the 20 T cell receptor beta chains below, sequenced in a study of molecular identifiers for immune sequencing clone quantification. One entry per CDR3 protein results from TCRdb running MiXCR on the PCR reads. The repertoire holds about half a million distinct CDR3 sequences, with about a fifth as singletons. The sequencing sample was made of naive CD8+ T cells from blood, with Jurkat cell RNA spiked in. The subset: FACS-sorted CD8+CD4-CCR7+CD45RA+ naive T cells. Every receptor here comes from a human donor in good health. Some libraries in this study had Jurkat cell RNA spiked in.

Comment on this clonotype: One base separates it from a far larger clone, so it is likely a read error. This chain uses TRBV7-9 with TRBJ2-3; D is possibly TRBD1 (6 bases). CDR1 is SEHNR, CDR2 FQNEAQ, per germline (reference sequence). The CDR3 is 12 residues long. CDR3: CACSLGGDTQYF. CDR3 bases: TGTGCCTGCAGCTTAGGGGGAGATACGCAGTATTTT.

Concerning this clonotype itself: A read error may be the cause here, since a much bigger clone is one base away. As DNA, the CDR3 is TGTGCCAGCAGTTTATCGATCTTTGGTGGCCGGCCGATTACGCAGTATTTT. Its translation: CASSLSIFGGRPITQYF. The chain links TRBV27 to TRBJ2-3; D gene uncertain. Germline loops: CDR1 MNHEY, CDR2 SMNVEV (reference sequence). The CDR3 is made up of 17 amino acids. Trimming removed 0 bases at V and 8 bases at J, with 21 bases between.

There are a few counts of this clonotype. J is TRBJ2-5 and V is TRBV2; 8 nucleotides match TRBD2. Looked up from germline, CDR1 is SNHLY and CDR2 is FYNNEI. The CDR3 is made up of 15 amino acids. V lost 6 bases and J lost 2; bases outside the gene matches: 8. CDR3 protein: CASRGQAGVQETQYF. CDR3 bases: TGTGCCAGCAGGGGGCAAGCGGGGGTTCAAGAGACCCAGTACTTC.

This clonotype was observed a handful of times. This chain uses TRBV6-5 with TRBJ2-3, with D possibly being TRBD1 or TRBD2 (6 bases each). CDR1 and CDR2 (germline): MNHEY, SVGAGI. The CDR3 is made up of 17 amino acids. V gave up 5 bases and J gave up 6 bases, with 24 bases separating them. CDR3 in DNA: TGTGCCAGCAGTGCCCCCCGCCAGGGGCATCGGGGGGATACGCAGTATTTT. The encoded protein is CASSAPRQGHRGDTQYF.

Concerning this clonotype itself: This may come from a read error, since a much larger clone is one base off. The V call is TRBV29-1, the J call TRBJ2-5; no definite D call. Germline V gene sequence: CDR1 SQVTM, CDR2 ANQGSEA. The CDR3 runs 13 residues. In DNA form, the CDR3 reads TGCAGCGTCTGCCGTTTGGAAAAAGAGACCCAGCACTTC. Translated: CSVCRLEKETQHF. The full variable domain, in which reference TRBV29-1 and TRBJ2-5 provide the parts outside the CDR3, is SAVISQKPSRDICQRGTSLTIQCQVDSQVTMMFWYRQQPGQSLTLIATANQGSEATYESGFVIDKFPISRPNLTFSTLTVSNMSPEDSSIYLCSVCRLEKETQHFGPGTRLLVL.

Concerning this clonotype: A read error may be the cause here, since a much bigger clone is one base away. V and J are TRBV20-1 and TRBJ2-7; TRBD2 matches at 8 bases. Trimming at V came to 5 bases and at J to 2 bases, leaving 11 bases not matched to a gene. The CDR3 is 15 residues long. Germline CDR1 DFQATT, CDR2 SNEGSKA (reference sequence). The chain's CDR3 is CSAGVSSGWTYEQYF. The CDR3 DNA sequence: TGCAGTGCTGGCGTATCTAGCGGGTGGACCTACGAGCAGTACTTC.

This clonotype has a count of ten or more. CDR3 sequence (DNA): TGTGCCAGCAGCTTACTGAACAGGCCAACTCCCTATGGCTACACCTTC. This gives the protein CASSLLNRPTPYGYTF. The V call is TRBV7-2, the J call TRBJ1-2; D is perhaps TRBD1 (5 bases). The V and J ends lost 2 bases and 4 bases respectively, with 17 bases between them. Germline CDR1 and CDR2: SGHTA and FQGNSA. The CDR3 has 16 amino acids.

As concerns this clonotype: This may come from a read error, since a much larger clone is one base off. The chain combines TRBV6-2 or TRBV6-3 with TRBJ2-5, with a weak D call TRBD1 (6 bases). This CDR3 is built from 17 residues. Deletions cut 6 bases from V and 4 bases from J, with 24 bases between. Germline CDR1 MNHEY, CDR2 SVGEGT. CDR3 sequence (DNA): TGTGCCAGCAGCCTTCTCCGGGGCCAAACAGGGCTAGAGACCCAGTACTTC. Protein product: CASSLLRGQTGLETQYF.

This clonotype was detected many times. This chain connects TRBV29-1 to TRBJ2-3; possibly TRBD1 for D (6 bases). Deletions cut 6 bases from V and 2 bases from J, with 12 bases between. From germline, CDR1 is SQVTM and CDR2 ANQGSEA. The CDR3 length is 13 residues. This chain's CDR3 is CSVDRDTTDTQYF. The CDR3 DNA reads as TGCAGCGTGGACCGGGACACCACAGATACGCAGTATTTT.

This clonotype showed up just a few times. The J gene is TRBJ2-3, the V gene TRBV7-9; 13 bases are shared with TRBD2. From germline, CDR1 is SEHNR and CDR2 FQNEAQ (reference sequence). This CDR3 region has 17 residues. V lost 5 bases and J lost 8; bases outside the gene matches: 13. The CDR3 coding sequence is TGTGCCAGCAGCCCCGGACTAGCGGGAGTCCCCGGCTCTACGCAGTATTTT. Encoded protein: CASSPGLAGVPGSTQYF.

Note on this clonotype: One base away lies a much larger clone, so this may be a sequencing read error. The chain joins TRBV7-8 to TRBJ2-3; TRBD2 matches at 8 bases. Germline values: CDR1 SGHVS, CDR2 FQNEAQ. Germline trimming cut 1 base from V and 4 bases from J; bases unmatched to any gene: 7. This CDR3 is built from 16 residues. The CDR3 DNA sequence: TGTGCCAGCAGCTTAGTCGCAGCGGGGGCGTCAGATACGCAGTATTTT. Its translation: CASSLVAAGASDTQYF.

CDR3 nucleotide sequence: TGTGCCAGCAGGGGTCCCGGGACTAGCGGCAATGAGCAGTTCTTC. Translating gives CASRGPGTSGNEQFF. The J gene is TRBJ2-1, the V gene TRBV7-6; 11 nucleotides match TRBD2. CDR3 size: 15 residues. Trimming took 6 bases from V and 6 from J; bases not matched to a gene: 7. Germline V gene data show CDR1 as SGHVS and CDR2 as FNYEAQ. Variable domain in full (rest from reference TRBV7-6 and TRBJ2-1): GAGVSQSPRYKVTKRGQDVALRCDPISGHVSLYWYRQALGQGPEFLTYFNYEAQQDKSGLPNDRFSAERPEGSISTLTIQRTEQRDSAMYRCASRGPGTSGNEQFFGPGTRLTVL.

Only a few counts were recorded for this clonotype. The chain uses TRBV19 and TRBJ2-1; 10 positions match TRBD2. Losses at the gene ends were 7 bases for V and 0 bases for J; bases not matched to a gene: 9. Germline V gene lookup returns CDR1 LNHDA and CDR2 SQIVND (reference sequence). The CDR3 loop spans 17 amino acids. The CDR3 region is CASTLAGVDSSYNEQFF. In nucleotides, the CDR3 is TGTGCCAGTACCCTAGCGGGAGTGGATAGCTCCTACAATGAGCAGTTCTTC.

The rearrangement links TRBV30 to TRBJ2-1, with TRBD2 identical over 10 bases. The V segment lost 1 base and the J segment 3 bases; nucleotides outside the gene matches: 12. Germline V gives CDR1 GTSNPN, CDR2 SVGIG (reference sequence). This CDR3 comprises 18 residues. The CDR3 sequence: CAWSEPGLVAGGYNEQFF. The CDR3 coding sequence is TGTGCCTGGAGTGAGCCGGGGTTGGTAGCGGGGGGCTACAATGAGCAGTTCTTC.

J is TRBJ1-1 and V is TRBV7-9; D unclear. The V and J ends lost 5 bases and 1 base respectively, with 17 bases between them. Germline CDR1 and CDR2: SEHNR and FQNEAQ (reference sequence). The CDR3 loop spans 16 amino acids. The CDR3 region is CASSTTLNIENTEAFF. The CDR3 DNA is TGTGCCAGCAGCACGACACTGAACATAGAGAACACTGAAGCTTTCTTT.

Of note for this clonotype: The junction departs from germline at one end; a sequencing error may be responsible. The chain links TRBV12-3 or TRBV12-4 to TRBJ1-4, with D hard to call. This CDR3 region has 16 residues. The CDR3 bases are TGTGCCAGCAGTCCACCTAACATACTTAATAATGGAAAACTGTTTTTT. This gives the protein CASSPPNILNNGKLFF.

In DNA, the CDR3 is TGCAGTGCTAGAAGGACAGGGGAAGCCTACAATGAGCAGTTCTTC. Translation gives CSARRTGEAYNEQFF. The chain is built from TRBV20-1 and TRBJ2-1; 9 bases align to TRBD1. The CDR3 has 15 amino acids. The germline CDR1 and CDR2 sequences are DFQATT and SNEGSKA (reference sequence). J was trimmed by 2 bases and V by 2 bases; bases with no gene match: 4.

Turning to this clonotype: The CDR3 does not end in the conserved phenylalanine or tryptophan, so this is likely a read error. The J gene is TRBJ2-3, the V gene TRBV28, with 12 bases aligning to TRBD2. Germline V gene lookup returns CDR1 MDHEN and CDR2 SYDVKM. The junction had 11 bases not matched to a gene; V was cut back by 4 bases and J by 3 bases. The CDR3 totals 18 residues. CDR3 loop: CASSSSGTSGPRTDTQYS. The CDR3 DNA is TGTGCCAGCAGTTCCTCCGGGACTAGCGGGCCCCGGACAGATACGCAGTATTCT.

On this clonotype itself: The CDR3 does not end in the conserved phenylalanine or tryptophan, so this is likely a read error. The rearrangement uses TRBV12-3 or TRBV12-4 and TRBJ2-7; tentatively, D is TRBD1 or TRBD2 (6 bases each). The V end was cut by 6 bases, the J end by 5 bases, with 17 bases between. The CDR3 runs 14 residues. In DNA form, the CDR3 reads TGTGCCAGCAGGGGGGGCGCGGCCTCTGACGAGCAGTACCTC. Protein sequence: CASRGGAASDEQYL.

This clonotype showed up just once. This may arise from a read error, as a much more abundant clone is one base away. It is likely a read error, because the conserved phenylalanine at the end of the CDR3 is missing. The chain carries TRBV28 and TRBJ2-1, with D perhaps being TRBD1 or TRBD2 (5 bases each). The germline gives CDR1 MDHEN, CDR2 SYDVKM. Trimming shortened V by 2 bases and J by 13 bases, and 9 bases separated the two germline ends. The CDR3 runs 11 residues. The CDR3, as DNA: TGTGCCAGCAGTTTAGGGGGTCCCCAGTTCCTC. It codes for CASSLGGPQFL.